Listed below are T cell receptor beta chains from one sample, sequenced in a study of T cell repertoires and HLA-DP antigens. Their antigens are not known. TCRdb keeps only in-frame clones here, not all; method: immunoSEQ multiplex PCR. The data show approximately 110,000 clones, over 90% seen once. The sequencing sample was made of CD4+ T cells from PBMCs. The receptors stem from a young woman in good health and CMV-seronegative. CDR3s include the opening cysteine and the closing phenylalanine or tryptophan. A D gene is named only where the DNA matches it firmly. Rows may omit the clone size; those that give it use once, few, many or a size class.

v_gene	j_gene	len	d_gene	abundance	CDR3aa	CDR3nt
TRBV29-1	TRBJ2-3	13	NA	once	CSARIGITDTQYF	TGCAGCGCCAGGATTGGAATCACAGATACGCAGTATTTT
TRBV27	TRBJ1-4	13	NA	few	CASSLVVGEKLFF	TGTGCCAGCAGTTTAGTGGTGGGTGAAAAACTGTTTTTT
TRBV10-3	TRBJ2-3	14	NA	NA	CAIKDFKATDTQYF	TGTGCCATCAAGGACTTCAAGGCCACAGATACGCAGTATTTT
TRBV7-9	TRBJ2-5	14	TRBD1	NA	CASSLVAGGETQYF	TGTGCCAGCAGCTTAGTGGCAGGGGGAGAGACCCAGTACTTC
TRBV28	TRBJ2-6	18	TRBD1	NA	CASSPVGQSHSGANVLTF	TGTGCCAGCAGTCCCGTGGGACAGTCCCACTCTGGGGCCAACGTCCTGACTTTC
TRBV6-1	TRBJ1-2	14	TRBD1	few	CASRFVQGADGYTF	TGTGCCAGCAGATTCGTACAGGGGGCGGATGGCTACACCTTC
TRBV6-1	TRBJ1-1	14	TRBD1	NA	CASSGTGMNTEASF	TGTGCCAGCAGTGGGACAGGGATGAACACTGAAGCTTCCTTT
TRBV2	TRBJ1-4	17	NA	NA	CASSVGRDLATNEKLFF	TGTGCCAGCAGTGTTGGCAGGGACCTTGCAACTAATGAAAAACTGTTTTTT
TRBV7-2	TRBJ1-1	13	NA	NA	CASSLGTNTEAFF	TGTGCCAGCAGCTTAGGGACCAACACTGAAGCTTTCTTT
TRBV13	TRBJ2-7	13	NA	once	CASSLAGSYEQYF	TGTGCCAGCAGCTTAGCAGGTTCCTACGAGCAGTACTTC
TRBV18	TRBJ2-1	14	NA	NA	CASSPQEGGNEQFF	TGTGCCAGCTCACCACAGGAAGGGGGCAATGAGCAGTTCTTC
TRBV4-1	TRBJ1-6	18	NA	NA	CASSQGAARGAGNSPLHF	TGCGCCAGCAGCCAAGGGGCCGCTCGCGGGGCTGGTAATTCACCCCTCCACTTT
TRBV19	TRBJ2-1	15	TRBD1	NA	CASSSRTGVYNEQFF	TGTGCCAGTAGTAGCCGGACAGGGGTCTACAATGAGCAGTTCTTC
TRBV7-2	TRBJ2-3	16	TRBD2	NA	CASSLVAGPATDTQYF	TGTGCCAGCAGCTTAGTAGCGGGGCCTGCTACAGATACGCAGTATTTT
TRBV5-1	TRBJ1-2	13	NA	NA	CASSLGEVDGYTF	TGCGCCAGCAGCTTAGGGGAGGTAGATGGCTACACCTTC
TRBV5-6	TRBJ1-2	15	TRBD1	NA	CASSRSDRGYYGYTF	TGTGCCAGCAGCCGTTCGGACAGGGGATACTATGGCTACACCTTC
TRBV6-1	TRBJ2-1	18	TRBD1	NA	CASSERGTVYLYRNEQFF	TGTGCCAGCAGTGAACGTGGGACAGTCTATCTTTATCGCAATGAGCAGTTCTTC
TRBV7-7	TRBJ2-5	16	NA	NA	CASSSAGGFGQETQYF	TGTGCTAGCAGCTCCGCAGGAGGTTTTGGGCAAGAGACCCAGTACTTC
TRBV29-1	TRBJ1-2	11	NA	NA	CSVGRGYGYTF	TGCAGCGTTGGCCGGGGCTATGGCTACACCTTC
TRBV5-1	TRBJ1-1	13	NA	NA	CASRQADGPEAFF	TGCGCCAGCAGGCAGGCAGATGGGCCTGAAGCTTTCTTT
TRBV28	TRBJ1-1	15	TRBD1	NA	CASRTGGAVNTEAFF	TGTGCCAGCAGGACAGGGGGCGCAGTGAACACTGAAGCTTTCTTT
TRBV4-1	TRBJ2-2	14	TRBD2	NA	CASSQPGGTGELFF	TGCGCCAGCAGCCAACCGGGGGGCACCGGGGAGCTGTTTTTT
TRBV28	TRBJ2-1	12	NA	once	CASSLVDNEQFF	TGTGCCAGCAGTTTGGTCGACAATGAGCAGTTCTTC
TRBV9	TRBJ2-1	17	NA	NA	CASSVGPGTQIYNEQFF	TGTGCCAGCAGCGTAGGGCCGGGGACTCAAATCTACAATGAGCAGTTCTTC
TRBV5-1	TRBJ2-3	16	TRBD2	NA	CASSPAGLAGTDTQYF	TGCGCCAGCAGCCCAGCGGGACTAGCGGGGACAGATACGCAGTATTTT
TRBV15	TRBJ2-2	18	NA	once	CATSRDFVAGTATGELFF	TGTGCCACCAGCAGAGATTTCGTCGCCGGGACGGCGACCGGGGAGCTGTTTTTT
TRBV25-1	TRBJ2-7	11	NA	NA	CASSDRGEQYF	TGTGCCAGCAGTGACAGGGGCGAGCAGTACTTC
TRBV11-2	TRBJ2-5	15	TRBD1	NA	CASSLVRQGAGTQYF	TGTGCCAGCAGCTTAGTTCGACAGGGGGCCGGGACCCAGTACTTC
TRBV29-1	TRBJ2-1	15	TRBD2	once	CSVSSGVSSYNEQFF	TGCAGCGTCTCTAGCGGGGTGAGCTCCTACAATGAGCAGTTCTTC
TRBV10-3	TRBJ1-1	14	TRBD1	once	CAISPGTGGTEAFF	TGTGCCATCAGTCCTGGGACAGGGGGCACTGAAGCTTTCTTT
TRBV7-9	TRBJ2-7	13	NA	NA	CASSPLGSYEQYF	TGTGCCAGCAGCCCCCTTGGATCCTACGAGCAGTACTTC
TRBV7-9	TRBJ2-2	12	NA	NA	CASSSGIGELFF	TGTGCCAGCAGTTCAGGGATCGGGGAGCTGTTTTTT
TRBV9	TRBJ2-3	15	TRBD2	NA	CASSASSGGLDTQYF	TGTGCCAGCAGCGCTTCTAGCGGGGGGCTCGATACGCAGTATTTT
TRBV7-8	TRBJ2-3	17	TRBD2	once	CASTPALAGGRTDTQYF	TGTGCCAGCACCCCGGCGTTAGCGGGGGGCCGCACAGATACGCAGTATTTT
TRBV5-1	TRBJ1-3	15	TRBD1	NA	CASRPTGVAGNTIYF	TGCGCCAGCAGACCTACAGGGGTTGCTGGAAACACCATATATTTT
TRBV7-2	TRBJ2-5	13	NA	NA	CASSLVRVETQYF	TGTGCCAGCAGCTTAGTCCGGGTTGAGACCCAGTACTTC
TRBV27	TRBJ2-5	15	TRBD1	NA	CASSGTGMRGETQYF	TGTGCCAGCAGCGGGACAGGGATGAGGGGAGAGACCCAGTACTTC
TRBV19	TRBJ1-1	16	TRBD1	NA	CASSIGTGKTLPEAFF	TGTGCCAGTAGTATAGGGACAGGTAAAACCCTGCCGGAAGCTTTCTTT
TRBV5-1	TRBJ1-1	14	TRBD1	NA	CASSLETDRAEAFF	TGCGCCAGCAGCTTGGAGACGGACAGGGCGGAAGCTTTCTTT
TRBV28	TRBJ2-6	17	TRBD1	NA	CASSLQGGAPGANVLTF	TGTGCCAGCAGTTTACAAGGGGGCGCGCCTGGGGCCAACGTCCTGACTTTC
TRBV28	TRBJ1-6	12	NA	NA	CASRLDLGPLHF	TGTGCCAGCAGGTTGGACCTCGGACCCCTCCACTTT
TRBV5-1	TRBJ1-6	16	NA	NA	CASSLGPRGTNSPLHF	TGCGCCAGCAGCTTAGGTCCTCGGGGAACAAATTCACCCCTCCACTTT
TRBV6-5	TRBJ2-2	14	NA	NA	CASSYYVDTGELFF	TGTGCCAGCAGTTATTATGTGGACACCGGGGAGCTGTTTTTT
TRBV5-8	TRBJ1-2	15	TRBD1	NA	CASSLANRGRGGYTF	TGTGCCAGCAGCTTGGCCAACAGGGGGAGAGGGGGCTACACCTTC
TRBV7-9	TRBJ1-1	16	NA	NA	CASSLDFGSGNTEAFF	TGTGCCAGCAGCTTAGATTTTGGGTCCGGAAACACTGAAGCTTTCTTT
TRBV5-4	TRBJ2-3	13	NA	NA	CASSSTAGDTQYF	TGTGCCAGCAGCTCCACCGCCGGGGATACGCAGTATTTT